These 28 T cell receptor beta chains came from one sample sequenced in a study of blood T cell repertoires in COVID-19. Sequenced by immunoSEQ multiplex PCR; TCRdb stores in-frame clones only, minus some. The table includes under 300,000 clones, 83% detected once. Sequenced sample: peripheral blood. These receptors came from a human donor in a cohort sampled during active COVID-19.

CDR3 sequence reads: CASSPGTGGNEKLFF. The CDR3 DNA reads TGTGCCAGCAGCCCGGGGACAGGGGGGAATGAAAAACTGTTTTTT. V and J are TRBV7-9 and TRBJ1-4; 11 bases map to TRBD1. CDR3 length: 15 amino acids. V shed 5 bases, J shed 5 bases, and the junction held 4 bases outside the gene matches. From germline, CDR1 is SEHNR and CDR2 FQNEAQ (reference sequence). The full variable domain, completed using reference TRBV7-9 and TRBJ1-4, is DTGVSQNPRHKITKRGQNVTFRCDPISEHNRLYWYRQTLGQGPEFLTYFQNEAQLEKSRLLSDRFSAERPKGSFSTLEIQRTEQGDSAMYLCASSPGTGGNEKLFFGSGTQLSVL.

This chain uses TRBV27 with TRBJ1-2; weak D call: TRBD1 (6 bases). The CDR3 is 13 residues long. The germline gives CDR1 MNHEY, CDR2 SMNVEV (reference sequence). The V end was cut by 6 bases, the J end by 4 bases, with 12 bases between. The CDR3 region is CASRPGQSYGYTF. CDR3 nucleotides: TGTGCCAGCAGACCAGGACAGAGCTATGGCTACACCTTC.

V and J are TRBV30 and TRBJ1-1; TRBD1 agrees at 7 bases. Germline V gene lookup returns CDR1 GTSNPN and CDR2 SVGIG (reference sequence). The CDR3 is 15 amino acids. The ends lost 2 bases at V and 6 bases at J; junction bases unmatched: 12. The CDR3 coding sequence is TGTGCCTGGAGTCTAACGACAGGGAGGATTGCTGAAGCTTTCTTT. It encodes CAWSLTTGRIAEAFF.

The CDR3 protein is CASSSAGRGNEKLFF. The CDR3 nucleotides read TGTGCCAGCAGTTCAGCAGGGCGGGGTAATGAAAAACTGTTTTTT. V gene TRBV28 combines with J gene TRBJ1-4; a weak D match, TRBD1 (5 bases). Between the trimmed V and J ends, which lost 4 bases and 4 bases, there was a span of 13 bases. The germline V gene encodes CDR1 MDHEN and CDR2 SYDVKM. The CDR3 totals 15 residues.

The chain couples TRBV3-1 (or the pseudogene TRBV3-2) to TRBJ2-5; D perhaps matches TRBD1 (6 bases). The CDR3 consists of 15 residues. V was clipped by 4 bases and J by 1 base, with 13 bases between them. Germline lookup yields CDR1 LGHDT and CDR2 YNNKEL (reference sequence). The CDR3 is CASSRQAPVQETQYF. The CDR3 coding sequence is TGTGCCAGCAGCCGACAGGCGCCAGTCCAAGAGACCCAGTACTTC.

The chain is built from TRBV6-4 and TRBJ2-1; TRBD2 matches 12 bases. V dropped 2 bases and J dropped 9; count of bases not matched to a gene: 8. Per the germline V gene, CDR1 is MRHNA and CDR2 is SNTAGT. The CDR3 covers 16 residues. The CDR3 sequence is CASSDKRTSGTTEQFF. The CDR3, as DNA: TGTGCCAGCAGTGACAAGCGGACTAGCGGGACTACTGAGCAGTTCTTC.

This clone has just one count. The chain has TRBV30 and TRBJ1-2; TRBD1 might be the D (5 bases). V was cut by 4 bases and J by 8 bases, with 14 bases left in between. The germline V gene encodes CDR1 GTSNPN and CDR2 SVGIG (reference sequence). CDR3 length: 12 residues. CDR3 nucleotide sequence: TGTGCCTGGACCCCCCAGGGAGGAGGCTACACCTTC. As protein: CAWTPQGGGYTF.

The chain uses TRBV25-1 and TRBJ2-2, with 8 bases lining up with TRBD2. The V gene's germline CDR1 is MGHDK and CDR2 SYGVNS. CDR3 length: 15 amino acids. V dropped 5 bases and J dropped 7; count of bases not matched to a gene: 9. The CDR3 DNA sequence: TGTGCCAGCAGTCGTAACGGGGGGGTGTACGGGGAGCTGTTTTTT. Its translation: CASSRNGGVYGELFF.

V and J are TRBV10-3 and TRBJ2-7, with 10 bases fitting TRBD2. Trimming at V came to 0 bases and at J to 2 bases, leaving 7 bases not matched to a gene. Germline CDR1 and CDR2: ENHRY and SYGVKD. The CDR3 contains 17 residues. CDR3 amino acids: CAISESKGLAIAYEQYF. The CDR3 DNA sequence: TGTGCCATCAGTGAGTCGAAGGGACTAGCGATTGCCTACGAGCAGTACTTC.

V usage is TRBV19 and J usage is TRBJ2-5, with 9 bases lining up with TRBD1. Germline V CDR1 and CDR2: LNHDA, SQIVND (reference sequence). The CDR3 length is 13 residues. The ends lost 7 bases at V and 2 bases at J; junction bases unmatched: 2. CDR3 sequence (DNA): TGTGCCAGTACCGGGACAGGGCAAGAGACCCAGTACTTC. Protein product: CASTGTGQETQYF. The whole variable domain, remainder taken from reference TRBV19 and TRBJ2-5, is DGGITQSPKYLFRKEGQNVTLSCEQNLNHDAMYWYRQDPGQGLRLIYYSQIVNDFQKGDIAEGYSVSREKKESFPLTVTSAQKNPTAFYLCASTGTGQETQYFGPGTRLLVL.

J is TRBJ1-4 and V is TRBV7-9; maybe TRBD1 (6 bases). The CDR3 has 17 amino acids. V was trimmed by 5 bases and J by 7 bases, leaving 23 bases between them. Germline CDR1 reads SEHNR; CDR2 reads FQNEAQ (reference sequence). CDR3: CASSRGGKAGASEKLFF. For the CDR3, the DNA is TGTGCCAGCAGCCGGGGCGGAAAGGCAGGGGCCTCTGAAAAACTGTTTTTT.

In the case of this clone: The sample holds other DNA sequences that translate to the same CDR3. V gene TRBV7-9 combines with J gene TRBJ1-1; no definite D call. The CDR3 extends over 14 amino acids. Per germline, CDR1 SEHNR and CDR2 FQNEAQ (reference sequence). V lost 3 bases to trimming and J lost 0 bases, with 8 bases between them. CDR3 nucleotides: TGTGCCAGCAGCTTGGGAGGCCTGAACACTGAAGCTTTCTTT. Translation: CASSLGGLNTEAFF. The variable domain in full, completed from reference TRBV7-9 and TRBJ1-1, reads DTGVSQNPRHKITKRGQNVTFRCDPISEHNRLYWYRQTLGQGPEFLTYFQNEAQLEKSRLLSDRFSAERPKGSFSTLEIQRTEQGDSAMYLCASSLGGLNTEAFFGQGTRLTVV.

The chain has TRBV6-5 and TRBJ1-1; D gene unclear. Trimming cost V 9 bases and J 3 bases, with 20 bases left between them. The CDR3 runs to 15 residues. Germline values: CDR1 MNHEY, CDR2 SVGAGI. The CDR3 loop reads CASSLRTAGDTEAFF. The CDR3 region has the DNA TGTGCCAGTAGCTTAAGAACAGCGGGAGACACTGAAGCTTTCTTT.

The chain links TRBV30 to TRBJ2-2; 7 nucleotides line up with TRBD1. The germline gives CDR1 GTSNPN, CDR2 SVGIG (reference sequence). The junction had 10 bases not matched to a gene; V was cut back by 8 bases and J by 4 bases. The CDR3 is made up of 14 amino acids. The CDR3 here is CARLQGQATGELFF. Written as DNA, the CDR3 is TGTGCCCGTTTACAGGGGCAGGCCACCGGGGAGCTGTTTTTT.

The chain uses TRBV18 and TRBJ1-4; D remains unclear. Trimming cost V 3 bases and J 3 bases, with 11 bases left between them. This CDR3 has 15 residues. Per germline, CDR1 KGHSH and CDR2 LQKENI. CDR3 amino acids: CASSPRSGSNEKLFF. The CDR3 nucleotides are TGTGCCAGCTCACCCCGATCGGGGTCTAATGAAAAACTGTTTTTT.

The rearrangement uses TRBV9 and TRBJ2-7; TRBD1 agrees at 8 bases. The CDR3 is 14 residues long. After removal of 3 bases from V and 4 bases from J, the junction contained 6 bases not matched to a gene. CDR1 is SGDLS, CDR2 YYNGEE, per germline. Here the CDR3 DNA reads TGTGCCAGCAGCGCCCGACAGGGGTATTACGAGCAGTACTTC. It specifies CASSARQGYYEQYF.

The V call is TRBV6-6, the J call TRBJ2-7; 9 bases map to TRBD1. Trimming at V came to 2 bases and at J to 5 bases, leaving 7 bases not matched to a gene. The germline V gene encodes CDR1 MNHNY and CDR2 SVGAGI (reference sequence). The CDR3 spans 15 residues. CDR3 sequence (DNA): TGTGCCAGCAGTTACGCAGGGGGACAGGGTGACGAGCAGTACTTC. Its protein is CASSYAGGQGDEQYF.

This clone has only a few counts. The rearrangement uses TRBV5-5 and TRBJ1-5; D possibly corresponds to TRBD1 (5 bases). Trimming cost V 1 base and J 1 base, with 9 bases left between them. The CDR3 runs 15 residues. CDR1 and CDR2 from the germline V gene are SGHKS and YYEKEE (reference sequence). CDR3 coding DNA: TGTGCCAGCAGCTTGTTGGGGCAGAGCAATCAGCCCCAGCATTTT. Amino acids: CASSLLGQSNQPQHF.

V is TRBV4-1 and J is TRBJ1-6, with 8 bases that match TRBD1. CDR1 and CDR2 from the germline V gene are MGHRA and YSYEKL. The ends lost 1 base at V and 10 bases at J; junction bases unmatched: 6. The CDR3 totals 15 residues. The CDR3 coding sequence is TGCGCCAGCAGCCAAGGTCGACAGGGGAACTCACCCCTCCACTTT. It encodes CASSQGRQGNSPLHF.

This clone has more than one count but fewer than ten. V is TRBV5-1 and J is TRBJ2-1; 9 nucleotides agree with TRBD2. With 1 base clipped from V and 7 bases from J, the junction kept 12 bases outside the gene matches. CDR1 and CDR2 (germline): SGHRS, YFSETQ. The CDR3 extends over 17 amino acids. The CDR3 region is CASSLRLAEQRVNEQFF. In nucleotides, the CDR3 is TGCGCCAGCAGCTTGAGACTAGCGGAACAAAGGGTTAATGAGCAGTTCTTC.

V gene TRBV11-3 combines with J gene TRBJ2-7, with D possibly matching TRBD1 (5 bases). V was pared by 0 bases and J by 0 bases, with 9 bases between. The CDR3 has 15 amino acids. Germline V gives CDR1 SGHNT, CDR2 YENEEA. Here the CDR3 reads CASSLDSGNSYEQYF. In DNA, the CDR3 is TGTGCCAGCAGCTTAGATTCAGGGAACTCCTACGAGCAGTACTTC.

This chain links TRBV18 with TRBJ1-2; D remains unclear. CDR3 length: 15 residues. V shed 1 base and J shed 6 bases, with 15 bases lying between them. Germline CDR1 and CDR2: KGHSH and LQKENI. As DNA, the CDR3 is TGTGCCAGCTCACCACTTAACTTATACCGGGATGGCTACACCTTC. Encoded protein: CASSPLNLYRDGYTF.

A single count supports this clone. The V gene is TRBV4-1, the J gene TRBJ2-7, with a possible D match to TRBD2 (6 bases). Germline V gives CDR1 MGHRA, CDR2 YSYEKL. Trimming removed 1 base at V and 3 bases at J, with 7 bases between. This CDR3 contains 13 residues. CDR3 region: CASSQGGVYEQYF. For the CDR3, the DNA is TGCGCCAGCAGCCAAGGGGGGGTCTACGAGCAGTACTTC.

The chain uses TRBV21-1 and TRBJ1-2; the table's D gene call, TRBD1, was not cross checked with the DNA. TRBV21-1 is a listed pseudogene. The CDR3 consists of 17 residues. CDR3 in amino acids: CASSKIAGTGRIYGYTF. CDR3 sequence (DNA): TGTGCCAGCAGCAAAATTGCCGGGACAGGGAGGATCTATGGCTACACCTTC.

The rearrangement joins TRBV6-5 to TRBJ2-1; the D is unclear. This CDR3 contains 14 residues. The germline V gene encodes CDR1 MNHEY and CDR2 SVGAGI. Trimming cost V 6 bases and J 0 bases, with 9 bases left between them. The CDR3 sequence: CASRSADSYNEQFF. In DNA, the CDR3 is TGTGCCAGCAGAAGTGCGGACTCCTACAATGAGCAGTTCTTC.

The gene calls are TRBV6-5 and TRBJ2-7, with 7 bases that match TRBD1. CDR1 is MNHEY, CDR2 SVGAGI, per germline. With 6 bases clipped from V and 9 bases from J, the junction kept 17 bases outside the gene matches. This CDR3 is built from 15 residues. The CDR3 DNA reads TGTGCCAGCAGGGATAAGACAGGGCTTTACTCCCGGCAGTACTTC. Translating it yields CASRDKTGLYSRQYF.

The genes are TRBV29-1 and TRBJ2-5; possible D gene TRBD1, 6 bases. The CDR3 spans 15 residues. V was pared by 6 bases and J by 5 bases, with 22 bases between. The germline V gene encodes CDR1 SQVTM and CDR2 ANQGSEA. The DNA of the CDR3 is TGCAGCGTAGAAAGGACAGCCGGGGTGAGGGAGACCCAGTACTTC. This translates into CSVERTAGVRETQYF.

Here the CDR3 reads CASSLGHTGDIQYF. The CDR3 DNA reads TGTGCCAGCAGCTTGGGACATACCGGGGACATTCAGTACTTC. The gene calls are TRBV5-6 and TRBJ2-4, with D perhaps matching TRBD2 (5 bases). CDR1 and CDR2 from the germline V gene are SGHDT and YYEEEE. The CDR3 contains 14 residues. V was trimmed by 0 bases and J by 8 bases, leaving 12 bases between them.